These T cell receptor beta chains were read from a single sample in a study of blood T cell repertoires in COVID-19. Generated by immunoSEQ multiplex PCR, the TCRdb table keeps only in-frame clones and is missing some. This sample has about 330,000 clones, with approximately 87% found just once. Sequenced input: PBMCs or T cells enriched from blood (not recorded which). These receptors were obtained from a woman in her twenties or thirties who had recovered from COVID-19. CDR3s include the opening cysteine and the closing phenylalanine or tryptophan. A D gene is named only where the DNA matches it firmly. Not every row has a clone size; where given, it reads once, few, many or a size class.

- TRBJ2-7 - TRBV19 TGTGCCAGTAGTATGGATCCCTCGCCCGGGAAGCAGTACTTC CASSMDPSPGKQYF
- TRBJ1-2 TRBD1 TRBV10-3 TGTGCCATCAGTCAGGGGGCTAAAGATGGCTACACCTTC CAISQGAKDGYTF
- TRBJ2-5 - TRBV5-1 TGCGCCAGCAGCTTGGGGGGTGGGGCAGAGACCCAGTACTTC CASSLGGGAETQYF
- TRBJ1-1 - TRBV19 TGTGCCAGTAGTATAGATTCGGAGGGGAAAGCTTTCTTT CASSIDSEGKAFF
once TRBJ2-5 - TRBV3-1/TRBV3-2 TGTGCCAGCAGCAGACTAGGAAGTCAAGAGACCCAGTACTTC CASSRLGSQETQYF
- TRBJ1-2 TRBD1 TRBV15 TGTGCCACCAGCAAAAACCCGGGACAGGGAGATGGCTACACCTTC CATSKNPGQGDGYTF
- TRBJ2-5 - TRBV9 TGTGCCAGCAGCGTAGATCCCTCTAGCCCCGTCAAGGAGACCCAGTACTTC CASSVDPSSPVKETQYF
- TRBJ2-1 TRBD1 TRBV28 TGTGCCAGCAAGTCAGTTTATCACAGGGGGTATTGGGATGAGCAGTTCTTC CASKSVYHRGYWDEQFF
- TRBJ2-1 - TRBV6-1 TGTGCCAGCAGTGAAGATGGCCTTTTTACTGAGCAGTTCTTC CASSEDGLFTEQFF
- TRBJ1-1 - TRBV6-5 TGTGCCAGCAGTTACTCGATTGGAGGAAACACTGAAGCTTTCTTT CASSYSIGGNTEAFF
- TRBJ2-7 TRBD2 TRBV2 TGTGCCAGCAGGAGATCGGGACTAGCCTACGAGCAGTACTTC CASRRSGLAYEQYF
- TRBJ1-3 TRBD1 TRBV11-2 TGTGCCAGCAGCTTAGCGGGACAGAGCTCTGGAAACACCATATATTTT CASSLAGQSSGNTIYF
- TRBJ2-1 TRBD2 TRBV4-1 TGCGCCAGCAGCCAAGAAGGAGCGGGGGGTGGGCAGTTCTTC CASSQEGAGGGQFF
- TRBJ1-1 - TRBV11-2 TGTGCCAGCAGCTACAGGGTTGGCACTGAAGCTTTCTTT CASSYRVGTEAFF
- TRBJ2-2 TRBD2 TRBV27 TGTGCCAGCAGTTTATCCAGGACTAGCGGGGGATGGTCGGGGGAGCTGTTTTTT CASSLSRTSGGWSGELFF
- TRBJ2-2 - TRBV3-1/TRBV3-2 TGTGCCAGCAGCCAAGGGGGGCCCGACACCGGGGAGCTGTTTTTT CASSQGGPDTGELFF
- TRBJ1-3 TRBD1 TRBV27 TGTGCCAGCAGTAAACAAGGGGGCAGCTCTGGAAACACCATATATTTT CASSKQGGSSGNTIYF
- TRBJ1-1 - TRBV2 TGTGCCAGCAAGACGGACACGAACACTGAAGCTTTCTTT CASKTDTNTEAFF
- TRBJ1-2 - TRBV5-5 TGTGCCAGCAGCTGGAACCCAGGCAGGGGAACGTTCGGTAACTATGGCTACACCTTC CASSWNPGRGTFGNYGYTF
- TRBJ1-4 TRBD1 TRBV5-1 TGCGCCAGCAGCTGGACAGGTGGGGATGAAAAACTGTTTTTT CASSWTGGDEKLFF
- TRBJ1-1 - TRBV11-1 TGTGCCAGCAGCTTGGGCCGGGGGGGGACTGAAGCTTTCTTT CASSLGRGGTEAFF
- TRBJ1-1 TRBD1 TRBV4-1 TGCGCCAGCAGAGCCGGGACAGGGGGCGTTGAGAACACTGAAGCTTTCTTT CASRAGTGGVENTEAFF
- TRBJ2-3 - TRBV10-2 TGCGCCAGCAGTGAGATATACCCGGCGCAGTATTTT CASSEIYPAQYF
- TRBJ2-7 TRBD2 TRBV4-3 TGCGCCAGCAGAGACCCGGGACTAGCGGGGCTTGAGCAGTACTTC CASRDPGLAGLEQYF
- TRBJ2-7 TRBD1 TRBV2 TGTGCCAGCTCCAGACAGGGGTCCTACGAGCAGTACTTC CASSRQGSYEQYF
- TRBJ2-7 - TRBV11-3 TGTGCCAGCAGCTCGGGCGGGCTGACACAGCAGTACTTC CASSSGGLTQQYF
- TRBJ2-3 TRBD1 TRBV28 TGTGCCAGCAGTTTCCTAAAAAGACAGGGGGATACGCAGTATTTT CASSFLKRQGDTQYF
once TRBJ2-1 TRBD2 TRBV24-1 TGTGCCACCAGTGACATTAGCGGGGGAACCTACAATGAGCAGTTCTTC CATSDISGGTYNEQFF
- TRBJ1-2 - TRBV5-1 TGCGCCAGCAGCTTGGACAGAACTAACTATGGCTACACCTTC CASSLDRTNYGYTF
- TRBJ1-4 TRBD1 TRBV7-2 TGTGCCAGCAGCCCGGACAGGGGTGGTGAAAAACTGTTTTTT CASSPDRGGEKLFF
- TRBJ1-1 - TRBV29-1 TGCAGCGTTGAAGAACAGGGGAACACTGAAGCTTTCTTT CSVEEQGNTEAFF
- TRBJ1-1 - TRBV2 TGTGCCAGCAGGGAGGGGTTTAACACTGAAGCTTTCTTT CASREGFNTEAFF
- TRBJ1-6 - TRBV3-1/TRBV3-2 TGTGCCAGCAGCCAAGATTCAGGCCGTAACTCACCCCTCCACTTT CASSQDSGRNSPLHF
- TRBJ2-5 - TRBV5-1 TGCGCCAGCAGCTTTCCAGGGGCGCAAGAGACCCAGTACTTC CASSFPGAQETQYF
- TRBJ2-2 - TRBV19 TGTGCCAGTAGTATTAGCGGGGAGCTGTTTTTT CASSISGELFF
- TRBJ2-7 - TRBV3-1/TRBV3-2 TGTGCCAGCAGCCCCCCGGGGGGCGACGAGCAGTACTTC CASSPPGGDEQYF
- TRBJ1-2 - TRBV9 TGTGCCAGCAGCCTCACAGGGAACGGGGTCTATGGCTACACCTTC CASSLTGNGVYGYTF
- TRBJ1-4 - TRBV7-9 TGTGCCAGCAGCTTAACGGCAGGGAATGAAAAACTGTTTTTT CASSLTAGNEKLFF
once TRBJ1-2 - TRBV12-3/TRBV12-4 TGTGCCGACGTTTATTCGGAGTCCTATGGCTACACCTTC CADVYSESYGYTF
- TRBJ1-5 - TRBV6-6 TGTGCCAGCAGTCCTCTAAGGAGTCAGCTTAGCAATCAGCCCCAGCATTTT CASSPLRSQLSNQPQHF
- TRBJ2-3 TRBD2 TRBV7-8 TGTGCCAGCTCACGACTAGCGGGGCCAATGACAGATACGCAGTATTTT CASSRLAGPMTDTQYF
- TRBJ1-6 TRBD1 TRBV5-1 TGCGCCAGCAGCTGGGGACAGAATCTAAATTCACCCCTCCACTTT CASSWGQNLNSPLHF
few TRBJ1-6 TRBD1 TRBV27 TGTGCCAGCAGACCACAGGGGGCTTATAATTCACCCCTCCACTTT CASRPQGAYNSPLHF
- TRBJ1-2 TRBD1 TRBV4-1 TGCGCCAGCAGCCAAGATCGCGGGACAGGGTACGGCTACACCTTC CASSQDRGTGYGYTF
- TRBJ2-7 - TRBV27 TGTGCCAGCAGTTTAAGCGGTTCCTACGAGCAGTACTTC CASSLSGSYEQYF
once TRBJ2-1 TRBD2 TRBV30 TGTGCCTGGAGTGTCCCCTATAGCGGGCGCTCCTACAATGAGCAGTTCTTC CAWSVPYSGRSYNEQFF
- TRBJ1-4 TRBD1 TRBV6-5 TGTGCCAGCAGCAGAACCGGGACAGGGAGTGAAAAACTGTTTTTT CASSRTGTGSEKLFF
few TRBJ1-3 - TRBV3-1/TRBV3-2 TGTGCCAGCAGCCAACTCCCCCATAGCGGAAACACCATATATTTT CASSQLPHSGNTIYF
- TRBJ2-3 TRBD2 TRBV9 TGTGCCAGCAGCCCTTGGGGGACTAGCGGGGGCGCGTCCAGAATAGATACGCAGTATTTT CASSPWGTSGGASRIDTQYF
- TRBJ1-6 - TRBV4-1 TGCGCCAGCACCGGGGATGAAAATTCACCCCTCCACTTT CASTGDENSPLHF
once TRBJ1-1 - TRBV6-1 TGTGCCAGCAGTGAAGAAGAGGGTGTGGGAGCTTTCTTT CASSEEEGVGAFF
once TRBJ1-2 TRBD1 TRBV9 TGTGCCAGCAGGGGGACAGGGGCCTCGCAGGGCTACACCTTC CASRGTGASQGYTF
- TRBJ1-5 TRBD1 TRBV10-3 TGTGCCATCAGTGACCGGGGACAGGGGAATCAGCCCCAGCATTTT CAISDRGQGNQPQHF